This TCR beta chain is from a study of PD-1 blockade in classical Hodgkin lymphoma. On the study more broadly: Patients were infused with nivolumab 3 mg/kg every 2 weeks.

Measured with immunoSEQ multiplex PCR; TCRdb has only the in-frame clones, and not every one. Seen here are tens of thousands of clones, approximately 85% observed once, and the top ten hold roughly 13%. Germline V lookup: CDR1 SGHVS, CDR2 FQNEAQ. The CDR3 spans 15 residues. Germline trimming cut 5 bases from V and 0 bases from J; bases unmatched to any gene: 6. As to time point: cycle 4 day 1 (C4D1), after 5 to 7 weeks of nivolumab. After autologous stem cell transplantation all patients relapsed, and prior brentuximab vedotin exposure differed between cohorts. Details on this clone: What it recognizes is unknown.

The study's findings and limits: Baseline TCR diversity was reportedly lower in newly diagnosed patients than healthy donors. Whoever responded completely had baseline diversity much like that seen in newly diagnosed patients.

The specimen was peripheral blood mononuclear cells (PBMCs), collected before the fourth cycle of nivolumab. This receptor was obtained from a human donor with classical Hodgkin lymphoma. The V and J genes are TRBV7-8 and TRBJ2-7; 8 positions match TRBD2. In DNA form, the CDR3 reads TGTGCCAGCAGCACCTCCCGGGGGGGCTCCTACGAGCAGTACTTC. The encoded protein is CASSTSRGGSYEQYF.